Following are 4 T cell receptor beta chains from one sample sequenced in a study of Tregs in tolerant kidney transplant recipients. Assay used: immunoSEQ multiplex PCR; TCRdb lists only in-frame clones, some missing. The data show 69,000 or so clones, roughly 89% seen once. This material consisted of CD4+ T cells from blood, taken before the transplant. Receptors originate from a human donor who received a combined kidney and bone marrow transplant.

The rearrangement links TRBV6-5 to TRBJ2-1, with TRBD2 matching over 11 bases. V lost 7 bases and J lost 9; bases outside the gene matches: 8. The germline V gene encodes CDR1 MNHEY and CDR2 SVGAGI. The CDR3 is 14 amino acids. Here the CDR3 DNA reads TGTGCCAGCAAGACTAGCGGGATACTGGGTGAGCAGTTCTTC. Its translation: CASKTSGILGEQFF.

CDR3 loop: CASSFGLYEQYF. The CDR3 bases are TGTGCCAGCAGTTTTGGCCTCTACGAGCAGTACTTC. The chain combines TRBV28 with TRBJ2-7, with D uncertain. The CDR3 extends over 12 amino acids. In germline, CDR1 is MDHEN, CDR2 SYDVKM. Trimming shortened V by 3 bases and J by 3 bases, and 6 bases separated the two germline ends.

The chain couples TRBV23-1 to TRBJ2-5; a possible D gene is TRBD1 (5 bases). TRBV23-1 is an ORF; its function is uncertain. V dropped 6 bases and J dropped 4 bases, with 6 bases sitting between them. The CDR3 consists of 11 residues. The CDR3 DNA sequence: TGCGCCAGCAGAAGGGGAGAGACCCAGTACTTC. This codes for CASRRGETQYF.

The rearrangement links TRBV4-1 to TRBJ2-7; 7 bases align to TRBD1. V was pared by 1 base and J by 0 bases, with 12 bases of the junction left unmatched. Germline loops: CDR1 MGHRA, CDR2 YSYEKL. This CDR3 contains 18 residues. As DNA, the CDR3 is TGCGCCAGCAGCCAAGTAGGGGGCCGGAGTCCACGCTCCTACGAGCAGTACTTC. It translates to CASSQVGGRSPRSYEQYF.